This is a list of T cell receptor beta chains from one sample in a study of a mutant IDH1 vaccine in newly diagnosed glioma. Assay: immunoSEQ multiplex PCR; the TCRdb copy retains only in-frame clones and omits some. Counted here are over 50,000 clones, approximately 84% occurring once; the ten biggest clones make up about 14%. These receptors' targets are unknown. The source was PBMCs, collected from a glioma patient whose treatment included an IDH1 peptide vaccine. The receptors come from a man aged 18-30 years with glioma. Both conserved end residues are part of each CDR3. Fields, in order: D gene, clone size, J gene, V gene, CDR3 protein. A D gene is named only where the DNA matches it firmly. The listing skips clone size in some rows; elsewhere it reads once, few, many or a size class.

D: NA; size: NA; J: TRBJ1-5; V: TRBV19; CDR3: CASSISGNQPQHF
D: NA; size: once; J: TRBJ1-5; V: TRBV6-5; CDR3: CASSSGRVPGQPQHF
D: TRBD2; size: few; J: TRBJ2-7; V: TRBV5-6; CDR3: CASSLSGLAGVQYF
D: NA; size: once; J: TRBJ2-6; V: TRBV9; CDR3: CASSLLGSGANVLTF
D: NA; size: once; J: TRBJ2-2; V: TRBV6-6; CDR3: CASSYSAGANTGELFF
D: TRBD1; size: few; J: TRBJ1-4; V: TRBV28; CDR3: CASSLLDRGSEKLFF
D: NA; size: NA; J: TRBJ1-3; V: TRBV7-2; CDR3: CASSLGVTSGNTIYF
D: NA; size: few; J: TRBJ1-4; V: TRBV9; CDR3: CASSVAGGTNEKLFF
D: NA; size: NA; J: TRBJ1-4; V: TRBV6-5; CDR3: CASRPRQLTNEKLFF
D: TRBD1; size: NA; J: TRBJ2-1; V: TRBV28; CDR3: CASSLPTGGQTIHSYNEQFF
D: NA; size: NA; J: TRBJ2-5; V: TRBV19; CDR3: CASSPEAIQETQYF
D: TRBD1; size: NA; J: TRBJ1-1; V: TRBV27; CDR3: CASSLSQGAWTEAFF
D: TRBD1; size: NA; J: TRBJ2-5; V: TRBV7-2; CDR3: CASSRNRGRGETQYF
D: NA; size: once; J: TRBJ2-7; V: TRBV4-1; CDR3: CASSSGGPYEQYF
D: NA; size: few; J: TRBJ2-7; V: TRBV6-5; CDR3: CASSRTGSPTYEQYF
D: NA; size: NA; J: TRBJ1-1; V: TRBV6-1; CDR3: CASSGAEGYTEAFF
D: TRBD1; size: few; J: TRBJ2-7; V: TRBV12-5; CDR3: CASGTVRTGLYEQYF
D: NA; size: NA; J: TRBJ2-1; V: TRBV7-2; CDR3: CASSSLGPGNEQFF
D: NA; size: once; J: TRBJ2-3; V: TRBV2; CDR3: CASRAEGLGTDTQYF
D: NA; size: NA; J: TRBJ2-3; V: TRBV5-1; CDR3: CASSSLTGATDTQYF
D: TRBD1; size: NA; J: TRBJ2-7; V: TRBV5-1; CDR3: CASSPAGGQGTYEQYF
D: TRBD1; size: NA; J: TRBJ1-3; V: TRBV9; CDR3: CASSEGTGVSGNTIYF
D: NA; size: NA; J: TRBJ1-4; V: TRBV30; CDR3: CAWSVRPAPPTNEKLFF
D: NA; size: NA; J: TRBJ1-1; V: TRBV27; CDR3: CASSSDLQSVNTEAFF
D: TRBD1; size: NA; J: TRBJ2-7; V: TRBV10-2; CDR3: CASKESTGVFHEQYF
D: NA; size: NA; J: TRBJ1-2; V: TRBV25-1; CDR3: CASTPQGLTNYGYTF
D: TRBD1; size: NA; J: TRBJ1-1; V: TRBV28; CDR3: CASSASGTGNTEAFF
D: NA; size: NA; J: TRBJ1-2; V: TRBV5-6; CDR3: CASSWGVDYGYTF
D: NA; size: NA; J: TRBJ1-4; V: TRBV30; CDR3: CAWRLPPEKLFF
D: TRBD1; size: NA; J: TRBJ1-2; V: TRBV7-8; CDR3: CASSSDREYGYTF
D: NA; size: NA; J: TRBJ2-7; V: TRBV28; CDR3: CASRLSAIGHEQYF
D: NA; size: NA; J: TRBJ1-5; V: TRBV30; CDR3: CAWSGIGFGNQPQHF
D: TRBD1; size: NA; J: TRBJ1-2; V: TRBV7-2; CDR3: CASATDRGSNYGYTF
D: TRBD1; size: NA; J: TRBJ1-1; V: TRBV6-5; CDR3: CASTRGQGEAFF
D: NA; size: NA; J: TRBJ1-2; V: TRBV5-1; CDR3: CASSLEGNYGYTF